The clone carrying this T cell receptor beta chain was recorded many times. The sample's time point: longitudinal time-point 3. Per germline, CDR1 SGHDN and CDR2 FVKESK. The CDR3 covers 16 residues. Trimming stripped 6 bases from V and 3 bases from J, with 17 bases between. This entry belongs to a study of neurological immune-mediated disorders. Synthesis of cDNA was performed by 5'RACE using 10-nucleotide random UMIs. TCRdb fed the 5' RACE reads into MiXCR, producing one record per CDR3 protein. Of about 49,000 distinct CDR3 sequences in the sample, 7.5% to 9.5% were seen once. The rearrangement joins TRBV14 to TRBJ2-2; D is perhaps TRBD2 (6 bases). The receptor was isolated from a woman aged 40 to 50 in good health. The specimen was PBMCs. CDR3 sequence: CASRPAGRVDTGELFF. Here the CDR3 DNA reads TGTGCCAGCAGACCCGCGGGGCGTGTCGACACCGGGGAGCTGTTTTTT.